Here is one T cell receptor beta chain with its context. TCR beta CDR3 regions were amplified from RNA. HTBI primers were employed in a first-round RT-PCR of the TCR CDR3. In TCRdb, the multiplex PCR reads were re-called with MiXCR into one record per CDR3 protein. The sample contains hundreds of thousands of distinct CDR3 sequences, around 25% of which appear only once. This sample was taken from a study of T cells in Graves' hyperthyroidism and ophthalmopathy. Germline CDR1 is SGHDN and CDR2 is FVKESK. The CDR3 consists of 14 residues. Deletions cut 0 bases from V and 6 bases from J, with 10 bases between.

This TCR derives from a man aged 50 or older with Graves' hyperthyroidism. This sequence joins TRBV14 and TRBJ2-3; D not resolved. The sample consisted of blood. CDR3: CASSQDRGTDTQYF. The CDR3 region has the DNA TGTGCCAGCAGCCAAGATCGCGGTACGGATACGCAGTATTTT.